These T cell receptor beta chains were read from a single sample in a study of blood T cells in healthy people across ages. TCRdb called the 5' RACE reads again in MiXCR, with one record for every CDR3 protein. Here the sample spans some 710,000 distinct CDR3 sequences, 20% to 25% being singletons. The sequenced material came from blood. All receptors derive from a man between 65 and 79 years old in good health. Each CDR3 is given with its conserved first and last residue. A D gene is named only where the DNA matches it firmly. Not every row has a clone size; where given, it reads once, few, many or a size class.

>TRBV20-1|few|TRBJ2-3|NA
TGCAGTGCGTGGGGACTCCTTAGCACAGATACGCAGTATTTT
CSAWGLLSTDTQYF
>TRBV6-1|NA|TRBJ2-2|NA
TGTGCCAGCAGTGAATTGGGGGCGGACACCGGGGAGCTGTTTTTT
CASSELGADTGELFF
>TRBV20-1|NA|TRBJ2-3|TRBD1
TGCAGTGCTAACAGGGGAGCTGGCACAGATACGCAGTATTTT
CSANRGAGTDTQYF
>TRBV30|few|TRBJ2-1|TRBD2
TGTGCCTGGGGGACTAGAGCGGGATTGCGTGAGCAGTTCTTC
CAWGTRAGLREQFF
>TRBV3-1|NA|TRBJ2-1|NA
TGTGCCAGCAGCCAAGATGTGGGATCCAATGAGCAGTTCTTC
CASSQDVGSNEQFF
>TRBV2|few|TRBJ1-1|TRBD1
TGTGCCAGCAGTCATACGAGGACAGGGGTCTGGGACACTGAAGCTTTCTTT
CASSHTRTGVWDTEAFF
>TRBV15|few|TRBJ1-4|NA
TGTGCCACCAGTGTGGGCGCAACTAATGAAAAACTGTTTTTT
CATSVGATNEKLFF
>TRBV4-3|NA|TRBJ1-2|NA
TGCGCCAGCAGCCAAAGCGGGGGAGCGAATGGCTACACCTTC
CASSQSGGANGYTF
>TRBV7-2|NA|TRBJ2-1|TRBD2
TGTGCCAGCAGCTTGGAGGCTCTAGCGGGAGGATCTAGATACAATGAGCAGTTCTTC
CASSLEALAGGSRYNEQFF
>TRBV5-1|few|TRBJ2-1|TRBD2
TGCGCCAGCAGCCCGGAAACTAGCGCATCGACCGGTGAGCAGTTCTTC
CASSPETSASTGEQFF
>TRBV24-1|NA|TRBJ2-2|NA
TGTGCCACCAGTGATTTGACCGGCACCACCGGGGAGCTGTTTTTT
CATSDLTGTTGELFF
>TRBV6-2/TRBV6-3|few|TRBJ2-1|NA
TGTGCCAGCAGATATGGAAGCTCCTACAATGAGCAGTTCTTC
CASRYGSSYNEQFF
>TRBV18|NA|TRBJ1-3|TRBD1
TGTGCCAGCTCACCGAACGGACAGGGATCTGGAAACACCATATATTTT
CASSPNGQGSGNTIYF
>TRBV7-2|NA|TRBJ1-4|NA
TGTGCCAGCAGCCTCAGTGGACAGGAAAAACTGTTTTTT
CASSLSGQEKLFF
>TRBV11-2|NA|TRBJ2-1|TRBD1
TGTGCCAGCAGTAGACCCGGGACAGGGCAGGTCAATGAGCAGTTCTTC
CASSRPGTGQVNEQFF
>TRBV6-1|few|TRBJ2-1|TRBD2
TGTGCCAGCAGTGAACAACTAGCGGGGGGCTATGAGCAGTTCTTC
CASSEQLAGGYEQFF
>TRBV7-2|NA|TRBJ2-1|NA
TGTGCCAGCAGCTTTAGAAGCGAGCGCAATGAGCAGTTCTTC
CASSFRSERNEQFF
>TRBV20-1|NA|TRBJ2-7|NA
TGCAGTGCTAGAGATGGAGGCAGGTTGGGCTTCGGGAGCGAGCAGTACTTC
CSARDGGRLGFGSEQYF
>TRBV2|many|TRBJ2-7|TRBD2
TGTGCCAGCAGTGTTTCTCCTGGCGGGGGAGGCTACGAGCAGTACTTC
CASSVSPGGGGYEQYF
>TRBV20-1|NA|TRBJ2-7|NA
TGCAGTGCTCCGCCTATAATCGTCCAGGACGAGCAGTACTTC
CSAPPIIVQDEQYF
>TRBV29-1|NA|TRBJ2-7|TRBD1
TGCAGCGCCGGGACAGGCTACGAGCAGTACTTC
CSAGTGYEQYF
>TRBV20-1|many|TRBJ1-4|NA
TGCAGTGCCTCCCGGGGGGAAAAACTGTTTTTT
CSASRGEKLFF
>TRBV10-3|NA|TRBJ2-3|NA
TGTGCCTCCAAGGAAAAAATAAACACAGATACGCAGTATTTT
CASKEKINTDTQYF
>TRBV18|NA|TRBJ2-7|NA
TGTGCCAGCACACAGGGTCTTACCTCCTACGAGCAGTACTTC
CASTQGLTSYEQYF
>TRBV7-2|few|TRBJ1-1|NA
TGTGCCAGCAGCTCAGGCCGGGACGGGTTTGAAGCTTTCTTT
CASSSGRDGFEAFF
>TRBV11-2|few|TRBJ1-1|NA
TGTGCCAGCAGAGAACCAGGTGAAGCTTTCTTT
CASREPGEAFF
>TRBV12-3/TRBV12-4|NA|TRBJ2-7|TRBD1
TGTGCCAGCAGTTTAGCGGGGACAGGCACCTACGAGCAGTACTTC
CASSLAGTGTYEQYF
>TRBV9|NA|TRBJ2-1|TRBD2
TGTGCCAGCAGCGGGGGGGGGTGGAATGAGCAGTTCTTC
CASSGGGWNEQFF
>TRBV6-1|NA|TRBJ1-2|NA
TGTGCCAGCGCGATTGATCCTGGGAGCTTCTATGGCTACACCTTC
CASAIDPGSFYGYTF
>TRBV12-3/TRBV12-4|few|TRBJ1-4|TRBD1
TGTGCCAGCAGTAGACAGGGGGTCGGTGAAAAACTGTTTTTT
CASSRQGVGEKLFF
>TRBV10-3|few|TRBJ2-3|TRBD1
TGTGCCATTGCGGGACAGGGGATGGATACGCAGTATTTT
CAIAGQGMDTQYF
>TRBV9|NA|TRBJ1-2|NA
TGTGCCAGCAGCGTAGACAGGTATATGAATGGCTACACCTTC
CASSVDRYMNGYTF
>TRBV7-2|few|TRBJ2-3|NA
TGTGCCAGCAGCTTAGGCCGGGCGTTCACAGATACGCAGTATTTT
CASSLGRAFTDTQYF
>TRBV20-1|NA|TRBJ2-3|TRBD2
TGCAGTGCCGTAGCGGGAGGTCGGAGGGGTACGCAGTATTTT
CSAVAGGRRGTQYF
>TRBV7-9|few|TRBJ2-7|NA
TGTGCCAGCAGCTTAGGGGACGGAACCTACGAGCAGTACTTC
CASSLGDGTYEQYF
>TRBV5-1|many|TRBJ2-3|TRBD2
TGCGCCAGCAGCTTTTCCCCGACTAGCAGAACAGATACGCAGTATTTT
CASSFSPTSRTDTQYF
>TRBV20-1|NA|TRBJ1-4|NA
TGCAGTGCTAGCTTCTGGGGGGCTAATGAAAAACTGTTTTTT
CSASFWGANEKLFF